This T cell receptor (beta chain) was sequenced for a study of siplizumab effects on memory and regulatory T cells. Per sample, the assay covered approximately 94,000 TCR templates. Repertoires were generated with immunoSEQ multiplex PCR, while TCRdb's copy carries only in-frame clones and drops some. The table records some 65,000 clones, approximately 88% of them present only once. This clone was detected only once. Its antigen is unknown. Regarding the study as a whole: Proliferating siplizumab-culture Treg suppressive function went unconfirmed. Siplizumab, the agent tested, significantly reduced alloreactive sequences traceable to unstimulated CD4+ memory cells.

The sequence was obtained from a human donor in good health. The sequencing sample was made of Tregs sorted from blood.

The CDR3: CASSPRTLHYEQYF. CDR3 bases: TGTGCCAGCTCACCACGGACACTTCACTACGAGCAGTACTTC. The rearrangement links TRBV18 to TRBJ2-7; D possibly corresponds to TRBD1 (5 bases). Between the trimmed V and J ends, which lost 1 base and 3 bases, there was a span of 10 bases. The CDR3 loop spans 14 amino acids. Germline V lookup: CDR1 KGHSH, CDR2 LQKENI.